These 16 T cell receptor beta chains were all obtained from the same sample, sequenced in a study of blood T cell repertoires in COVID-19. Assay: immunoSEQ multiplex PCR; the TCRdb copy retains only in-frame clones and omits some. Of 150,000 or so clones in the sample, more than 75% are singletons; the top ten hold 13% to 15%. Material: peripheral blood. The receptors stem from a human donor with acute or convalescent COVID-19. The donor label of this sample is uncertain.

The CDR3 DNA reads TGTGCCAGCAGTTACCCGGGGGGACAGGGGAACACCGGGGAGCTGTTTTTT. Protein: CASSYPGGQGNTGELFF. The rearrangement links TRBV6-2 or TRBV6-3 to TRBJ2-2; 9 bases match TRBD1. This CDR3 has 17 amino acids. CDR1 is MNHEY and CDR2 is SVGEGT in the germline V gene. V shed 2 bases and J 1 base; nucleotides not matched to a gene: 5.

This chain connects TRBV7-9 to TRBJ1-5; 8 bases match TRBD1. This CDR3 is built from 17 residues. Germline V CDR1 and CDR2: SEHNR, FQNEAQ (reference sequence). The junction had 9 bases not matched to a gene; V was cut back by 3 bases and J by 2 bases. CDR3 bases: TGTGCCAGCAGCTTTAGGACAGGGTCCGGAGGCAATCAGCCCCAGCATTTT. This gives the protein CASSFRTGSGGNQPQHF.

The rearrangement uses TRBV18 and TRBJ1-6, with 8 bases identical to TRBD1. The CDR3 extends over 14 amino acids. Germline V gene lookup returns CDR1 KGHSH and CDR2 LQKENI. The ends lost 1 base at V and 11 bases at J; junction bases unmatched: 4. CDR3 loop: CASSPRDRRTPLHF. Here the CDR3 DNA reads TGTGCCAGCTCACCACGGGACAGGCGGACACCCCTCCACTTT. Full variable domain (outside the CDR3, taken from reference TRBV18 and TRBJ1-6): NAGVMQNPRHLVRRRGQEARLRCSPMKGHSHVYWYRQLPEEGLKFMVYLQKENIIDESGMPKERFSAEFPKEGPSILRIQQVVRGDSAAYFCASSPRDRRTPLHFGNGTRLTVT.

The chain combines TRBV2 with TRBJ2-7; perhaps TRBD1 as D (6 bases). From germline, CDR1 is SNHLY and CDR2 FYNNEI. V lost 3 bases and J 6 bases, leaving 24 bases between the germline ends. This CDR3 has 17 amino acids. CDR3 residues: CASSDSARPGTLFEQYF. The CDR3 DNA reads as TGTGCCAGCAGTGATTCCGCCCGACCCGGGACACTATTCGAGCAGTACTTC.

This clone has a handful of counts. This sequence joins TRBV6-5 and TRBJ2-1, with 10 bases fitting TRBD1. The CDR3 runs 14 residues. Germline V gene lookup returns CDR1 MNHEY and CDR2 SVGAGI. With V trimmed by 5 bases and J by 6 bases, 4 bases remained unmatched. The CDR3 region is CASSTRTGGNEQFF. CDR3 coding DNA: TGTGCCAGCAGTACTCGGACAGGGGGCAATGAGCAGTTCTTC.

CDR3 sequence reads: CASSKIGQGNTEAFF. CDR3 nucleotides: TGTGCCAGCAGCAAAATAGGACAGGGGAACACTGAAGCTTTCTTT. This chain uses TRBV7-6 with TRBJ1-1; 8 bases are a match to TRBD1. The CDR3 extends over 15 amino acids. CDR1 and CDR2 from the germline V gene are SGHVS and FNYEAQ. V lost 5 bases to trimming and J lost 1 base; unmatched junction nucleotides: 6.

The J gene is TRBJ2-5, the V gene TRBV3-1 (or the pseudogene TRBV3-2); 10 bases match TRBD2. V lost 0 bases and J lost 3; bases outside the gene matches: 7. The CDR3 sequence is 17 residues long. The germline V gene encodes CDR1 LGHDT and CDR2 YNNKEL (reference sequence). The DNA for the CDR3 is TGTGCCAGCAGCCAAGATCTCCCCCTAGCGGGGGAAGAGACCCAGTACTTC. This sequence encodes CASSQDLPLAGEETQYF.

The chain joins TRBV11-2 to TRBJ2-5; 12 bases match TRBD1. The germline V gene encodes CDR1 SGHAT and CDR2 FQNNGV. CDR3 length equals 16 residues. J lost 5 bases, V lost 3 bases, and 7 bases had no gene match. In DNA form, the CDR3 reads TGTGCCAGCAGCTTGACGGGACAGGGGGCATTGGAGACCCAGTACTTC. Translated: CASSLTGQGALETQYF.

V usage is TRBV25-1 and J usage is TRBJ1-2, with a tentative D call TRBD1 (5 bases). This CDR3 comprises 14 residues. Trimming took 4 bases from V and 6 from J, leaving 15 bases between them. Germline CDR1 reads MGHDK; CDR2 reads SYGVNS. The DNA of the CDR3 is TGTGCCAGCAGTGTCGCAGGGCGAGACGATGGCTACACCTTC. This sequence encodes CASSVAGRDDGYTF.

The rearrangement joins TRBV5-8 to TRBJ1-2; perhaps TRBD1 as D (6 bases). The V gene's germline CDR1 is SGHTS and CDR2 YDEGEE. V gave up 0 bases and J gave up 3 bases, with 9 bases separating them. The length of the CDR3 is 14 residues. The CDR3 DNA is TGTGCCAGCAGCTTGGCTGGGGGCGACTATGGCTACACCTTC. This translates into CASSLAGGDYGYTF.

The V call is TRBV6-6, the J call TRBJ1-2, with D possibly TRBD1 on 5 matching bases. Germline loops: CDR1 MNHNY, CDR2 SVGAGI (reference sequence). The CDR3 has 15 residues. Trimming pared 7 bases from V and 5 bases from J, leaving 20 bases between. CDR3 coding DNA: TGTGCCAGCACCCTCTACTGGACAAGCCAATATGGCTACACCTTC. Encoded protein: CASTLYWTSQYGYTF.

This sequence joins TRBV7-2 and TRBJ1-1; 8 nucleotides align to TRBD1. The CDR3 is made up of 18 amino acids. Looked up from germline, CDR1 is SGHTA and CDR2 is FQGNSA. The ends lost 0 bases at V and 3 bases at J; junction bases unmatched: 12. CDR3 region: CASSLAVRRGLGDTEAFF. CDR3 bases: TGTGCCAGCAGCTTAGCTGTGCGCAGGGGGCTAGGGGACACTGAAGCTTTCTTT.

This clone was seen only once. The rearrangement joins TRBV30 to TRBJ1-4; D remains ambiguous. This CDR3 spans 14 amino acids. The V end was cut by 2 bases, the J end by 4 bases, with 11 bases between. Germline V lookup: CDR1 GTSNPN, CDR2 SVGIG (reference sequence). The CDR3 DNA sequence: TGTGCCTGGAGTCTGAGGAGGGTTAATGAAAAACTGTTTTTT. This gives the protein CAWSLRRVNEKLFF.

V gene TRBV5-1 combines with J gene TRBJ1-6; TRBD1 agrees at 11 bases. The CDR3 covers 15 residues. Germline V gives CDR1 SGHRS, CDR2 YFSETQ. With V trimmed by 4 bases and J by 10 bases, 7 bases remained unmatched. CDR3 coding DNA: TGCGCCAGCAGCGAGGGGACAGGGGGAAGCTCACCCCTCCACTTT. Translated: CASSEGTGGSSPLHF. Looking up the rest from reference TRBV5-1 and TRBJ1-6 gives the full variable domain: KAGVTQTPRYLIKTRGQQVTLSCSPISGHRSVSWYQQTPGQGLQFLFEYFSETQRNKGNFPGRFSGRQFSNSRSEMNVSTLELGDSALYLCASSEGTGGSSPLHFGNGTRLTVT.

V usage is TRBV6-6 and J usage is TRBJ2-3; D may be TRBD2 (6 bases). This CDR3 comprises 14 residues. Trimming stripped 5 bases from V and 4 bases from J, with 13 bases between. Germline lookup yields CDR1 MNHNY and CDR2 SVGAGI (reference sequence). The CDR3 here is CASSPGTGSDTQYF. CDR3 DNA: TGTGCCAGCAGTCCCGGGACTGGATCAGATACGCAGTATTTT.

This chain connects TRBV5-1 to TRBJ1-1; TRBD1 matches at 7 bases. The V segment lost 4 bases and the J segment 0 bases; nucleotides outside the gene matches: 9. Germline V gene sequence: CDR1 SGHRS, CDR2 YFSETQ. This CDR3 spans 16 amino acids. CDR3 coding DNA: TGCGCCAGCAGCGACCGGGACAGCAACATGAACACTGAAGCTTTCTTT. Translating it yields CASSDRDSNMNTEAFF. The whole variable domain, filled in from reference TRBV5-1 and TRBJ1-1, reads KAGVTQTPRYLIKTRGQQVTLSCSPISGHRSVSWYQQTPGQGLQFLFEYFSETQRNKGNFPGRFSGRQFSNSRSEMNVSTLELGDSALYLCASSDRDSNMNTEAFFGQGTRLTVV.